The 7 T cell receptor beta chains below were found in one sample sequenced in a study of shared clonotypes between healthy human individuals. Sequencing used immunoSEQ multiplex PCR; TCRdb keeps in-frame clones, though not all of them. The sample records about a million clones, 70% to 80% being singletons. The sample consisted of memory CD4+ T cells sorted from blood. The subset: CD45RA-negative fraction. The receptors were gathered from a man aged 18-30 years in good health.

The CDR3 is CASSRLRPTDTQYF. As DNA, the CDR3 is TGTGCCAGCAGCCGTCTCCGGCCCACAGATACGCAGTATTTT. The rearrangement links TRBV6-5 to TRBJ2-3; unclear D gene. Germline loops: CDR1 MNHEY, CDR2 SVGAGI. The V and J ends lost 6 bases and 2 bases respectively, with 12 bases between them. This CDR3 spans 14 amino acids.

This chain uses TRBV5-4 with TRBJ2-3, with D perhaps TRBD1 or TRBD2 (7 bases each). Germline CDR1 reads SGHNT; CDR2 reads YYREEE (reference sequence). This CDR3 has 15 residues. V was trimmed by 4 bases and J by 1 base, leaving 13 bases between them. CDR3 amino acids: CASSQGGPGTDTQYF. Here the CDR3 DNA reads TGTGCCAGCAGCCAGGGGGGGCCCGGCACAGATACGCAGTATTTT.

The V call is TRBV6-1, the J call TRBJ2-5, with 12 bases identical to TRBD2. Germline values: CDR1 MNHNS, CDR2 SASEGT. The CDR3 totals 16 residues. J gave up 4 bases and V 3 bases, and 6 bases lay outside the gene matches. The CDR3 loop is CASSDPASGGAETQYF. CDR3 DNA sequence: TGTGCCAGCAGTGATCCGGCTAGCGGGGGGGCAGAGACCCAGTACTTC.

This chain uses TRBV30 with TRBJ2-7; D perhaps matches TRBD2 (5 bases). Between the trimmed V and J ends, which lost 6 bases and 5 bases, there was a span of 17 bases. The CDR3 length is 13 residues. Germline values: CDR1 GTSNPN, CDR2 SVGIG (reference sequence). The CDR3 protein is CACDNGLNDEQYF. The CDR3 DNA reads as TGTGCCTGCGACAACGGACTTAACGACGAGCAGTACTTC.

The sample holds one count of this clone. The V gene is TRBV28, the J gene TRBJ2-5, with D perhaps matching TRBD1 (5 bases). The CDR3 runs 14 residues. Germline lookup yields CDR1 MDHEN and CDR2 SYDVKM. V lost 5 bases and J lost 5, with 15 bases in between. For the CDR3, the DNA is TGTGCCAGCAGTGAGACAGTAGGGCGGGAGACCCAGTACTTC. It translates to CASSETVGRETQYF.

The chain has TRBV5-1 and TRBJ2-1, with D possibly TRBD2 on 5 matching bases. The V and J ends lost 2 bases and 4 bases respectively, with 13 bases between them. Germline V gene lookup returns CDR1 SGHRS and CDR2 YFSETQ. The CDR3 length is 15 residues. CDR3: CASSFSLEIYNEQFF. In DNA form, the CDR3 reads TGCGCCAGCAGCTTCTCACTAGAAATTTACAATGAGCAGTTCTTC.

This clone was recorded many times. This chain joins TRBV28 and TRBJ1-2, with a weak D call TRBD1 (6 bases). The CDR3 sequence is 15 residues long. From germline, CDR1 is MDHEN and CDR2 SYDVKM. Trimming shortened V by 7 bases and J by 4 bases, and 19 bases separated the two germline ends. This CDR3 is CASMKGDRSLYGYTF. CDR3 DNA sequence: TGTGCCAGCATGAAAGGAGACAGGAGCCTCTATGGCTACACCTTC.